This T cell receptor (beta chain) was identified during a study of cytomegalovirus exposure and HLA in healthy donors. A word on this clone: No antigen is known for it.

Trimming took off 5 bases at V and 3 bases at J, with 10 bases between the two ends. The CDR3 covers 13 residues. From germline, CDR1 is SGHAT and CDR2 FQNNGV. Primers: 60 Vbeta forward and 13 Jbeta reverse. The data were produced by immunoSEQ multiplex PCR, yet TCRdb's version contains in-frame clones alone and is incomplete. This table holds 170,000 or so clones, 70% to 80% found once. The study, taken as a whole, reports: Later work found most CMV-associated TCR beta chains apparently HLA-restricted. For presence/absence analyses, sequencing depth was assumed to be roughly uniform across donors. Fewer than 20,000 TCR beta sequences were associated with HLA alleles at 0.05 false discovery rate in a later analysis.

Material: PBMCs. V and J are TRBV11-2 and TRBJ1-1; D is perhaps TRBD1 (6 bases). The sequence was obtained from a woman in her thirties in good health and CMV-seropositive. The CDR3 spells CASSRTGYTEAFF. The CDR3 DNA is TGTGCCAGCAGCAGAACAGGGTACACTGAAGCTTTCTTT.